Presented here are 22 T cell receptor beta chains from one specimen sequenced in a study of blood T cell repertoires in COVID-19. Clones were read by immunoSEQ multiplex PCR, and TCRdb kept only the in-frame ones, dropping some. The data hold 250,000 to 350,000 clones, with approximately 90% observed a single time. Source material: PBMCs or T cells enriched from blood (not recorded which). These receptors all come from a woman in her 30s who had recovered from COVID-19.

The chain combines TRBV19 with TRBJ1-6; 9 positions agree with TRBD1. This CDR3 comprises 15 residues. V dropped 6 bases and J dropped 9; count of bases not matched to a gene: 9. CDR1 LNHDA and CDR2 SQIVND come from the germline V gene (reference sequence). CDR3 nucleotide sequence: TGTGCCAGTAGACCGGGACAGGGCTCAACTTCACCCCTCCACTTT. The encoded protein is CASRPGQGSTSPLHF.

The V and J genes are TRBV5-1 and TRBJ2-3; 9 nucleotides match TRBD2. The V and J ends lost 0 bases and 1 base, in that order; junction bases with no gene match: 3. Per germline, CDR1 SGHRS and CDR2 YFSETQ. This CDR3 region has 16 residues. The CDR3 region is CASSLVASGGTDTQYF. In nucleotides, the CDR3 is TGCGCCAGCAGCTTGGTGGCTAGCGGGGGCACAGATACGCAGTATTTT.

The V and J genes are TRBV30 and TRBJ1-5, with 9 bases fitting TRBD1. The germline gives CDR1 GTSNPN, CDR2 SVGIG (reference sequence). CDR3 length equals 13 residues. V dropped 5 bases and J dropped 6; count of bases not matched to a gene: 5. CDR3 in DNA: TGTGCCTGGGGACAGGGGTTGTCTCAGCCCCAGCATTTT. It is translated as CAWGQGLSQPQHF. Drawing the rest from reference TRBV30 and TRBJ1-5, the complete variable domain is SQTIHQWPATLVQPVGSPLSLECTVEGTSNPNLYWYRQAAGRGLQLLFYSVGIGQISSEVPQNLSASRPQDRQFILSSKKLLLSDSGFYLCAWGQGLSQPQHFGDGTRLSIL.

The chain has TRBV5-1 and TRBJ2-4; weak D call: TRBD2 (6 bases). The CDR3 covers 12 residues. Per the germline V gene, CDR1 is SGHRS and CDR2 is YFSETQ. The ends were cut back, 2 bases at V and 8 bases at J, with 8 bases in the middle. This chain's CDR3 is CASSFGEDIQYF. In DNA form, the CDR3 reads TGCGCCAGCAGCTTTGGGGAGGACATTCAGTACTTC.

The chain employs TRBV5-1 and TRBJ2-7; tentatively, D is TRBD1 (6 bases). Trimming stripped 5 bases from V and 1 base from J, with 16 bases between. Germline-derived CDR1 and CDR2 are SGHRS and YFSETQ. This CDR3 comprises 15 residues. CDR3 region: CASRPQGSLSYEQYF. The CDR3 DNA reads TGCGCCAGCAGACCTCAGGGGTCTTTGTCCTACGAGCAGTACTTC.

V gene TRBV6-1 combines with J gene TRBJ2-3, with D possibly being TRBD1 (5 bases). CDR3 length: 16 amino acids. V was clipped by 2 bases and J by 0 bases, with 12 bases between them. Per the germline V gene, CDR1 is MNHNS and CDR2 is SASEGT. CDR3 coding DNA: TGTGCCAGCAGTGAATTTAGGGGCTCCAGCACAGATACGCAGTATTTT. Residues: CASSEFRGSSTDTQYF.

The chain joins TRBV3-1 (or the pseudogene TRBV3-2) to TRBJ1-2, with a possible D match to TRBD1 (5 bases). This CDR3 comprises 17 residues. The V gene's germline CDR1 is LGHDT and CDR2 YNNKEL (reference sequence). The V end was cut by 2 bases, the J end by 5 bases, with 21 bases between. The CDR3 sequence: CASSQRSGQGVGYGYTF. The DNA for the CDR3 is TGTGCCAGCAGCCAACGGTCCGGGCAGGGCGTGGGGTATGGCTACACCTTC.

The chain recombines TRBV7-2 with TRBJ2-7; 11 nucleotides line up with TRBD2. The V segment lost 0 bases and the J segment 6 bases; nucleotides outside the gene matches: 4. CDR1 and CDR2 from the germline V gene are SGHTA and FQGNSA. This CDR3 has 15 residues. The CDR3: CASSLALAGGSEQYF. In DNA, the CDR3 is TGTGCCAGCAGCTTAGCCCTAGCGGGGGGATCCGAGCAGTACTTC.

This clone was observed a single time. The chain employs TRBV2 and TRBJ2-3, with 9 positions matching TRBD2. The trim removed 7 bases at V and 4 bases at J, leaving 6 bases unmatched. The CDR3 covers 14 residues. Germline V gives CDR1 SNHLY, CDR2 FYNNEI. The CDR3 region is CASTRLAGSDTQYF. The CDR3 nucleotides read TGTGCCAGCACGAGGCTAGCGGGATCAGATACGCAGTATTTT.

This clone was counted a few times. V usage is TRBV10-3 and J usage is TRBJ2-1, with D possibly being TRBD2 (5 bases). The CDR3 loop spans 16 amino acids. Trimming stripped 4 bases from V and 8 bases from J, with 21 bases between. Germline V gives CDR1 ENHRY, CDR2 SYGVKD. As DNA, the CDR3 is TGTGCCATCAGTGGCGGGTTTTCTGAGGCTCGGGATGAGCAGTTCTTC. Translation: CAISGGFSEARDEQFF.

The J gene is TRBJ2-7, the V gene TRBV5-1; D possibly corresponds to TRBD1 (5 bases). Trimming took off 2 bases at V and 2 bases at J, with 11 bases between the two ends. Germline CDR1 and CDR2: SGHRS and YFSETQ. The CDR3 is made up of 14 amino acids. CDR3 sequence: CASSLDSYTYEQYF. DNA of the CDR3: TGCGCCAGCAGCTTAGACAGCTACACCTACGAGCAGTACTTC.

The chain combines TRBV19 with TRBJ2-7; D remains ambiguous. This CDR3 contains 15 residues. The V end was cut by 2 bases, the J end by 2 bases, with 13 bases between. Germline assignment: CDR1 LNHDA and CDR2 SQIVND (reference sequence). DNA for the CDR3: TGTGCCAGTAGTATATCTGGCGGTTCTACCTACGAGCAGTACTTC. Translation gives CASSISGGSTYEQYF. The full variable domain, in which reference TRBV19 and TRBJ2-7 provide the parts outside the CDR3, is DGGITQSPKYLFRKEGQNVTLSCEQNLNHDAMYWYRQDPGQGLRLIYYSQIVNDFQKGDIAEGYSVSREKKESFPLTVTSAQKNPTAFYLCASSISGGSTYEQYFGPGTRLTVT.

The CDR3 sequence is CAWTAGAGNTIYF. As DNA, the CDR3 is TGTGCCTGGACGGCCGGGGCTGGAAACACCATATATTTT. J is TRBJ1-3 and V is TRBV30; no clear D. The CDR3 is made up of 13 amino acids. V was pared by 4 bases and J by 2 bases, with 9 bases between. The germline V gene has CDR1 GTSNPN and CDR2 SVGIG (reference sequence).

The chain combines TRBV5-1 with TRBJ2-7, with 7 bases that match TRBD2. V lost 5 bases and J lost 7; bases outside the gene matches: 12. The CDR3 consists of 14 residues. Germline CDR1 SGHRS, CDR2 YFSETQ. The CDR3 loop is CASSPPGGGGEQYF. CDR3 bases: TGCGCCAGCAGTCCCCCAGGCGGGGGTGGGGAGCAGTACTTC.

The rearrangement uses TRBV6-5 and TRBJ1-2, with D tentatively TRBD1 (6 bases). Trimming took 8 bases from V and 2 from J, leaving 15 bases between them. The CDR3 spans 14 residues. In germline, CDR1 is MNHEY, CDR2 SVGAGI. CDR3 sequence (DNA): TGTGCCAGCCAGAACAGGGCCTCGAACTATGGCTACACCTTC. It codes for CASQNRASNYGYTF.

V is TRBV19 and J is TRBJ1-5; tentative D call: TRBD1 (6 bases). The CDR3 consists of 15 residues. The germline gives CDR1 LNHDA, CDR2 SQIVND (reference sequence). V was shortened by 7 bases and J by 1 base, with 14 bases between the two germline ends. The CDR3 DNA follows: TGTGCCAGTAAGCAAAACGGACAGAGCAATCAGCCCCAGCATTTT. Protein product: CASKQNGQSNQPQHF.

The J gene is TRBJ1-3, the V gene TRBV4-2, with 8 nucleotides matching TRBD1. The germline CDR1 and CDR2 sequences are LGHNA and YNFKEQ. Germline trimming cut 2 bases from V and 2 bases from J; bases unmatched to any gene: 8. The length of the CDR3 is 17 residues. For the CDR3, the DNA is TGTGCCAGCAGCCAACGAAGGACAGGGAACGCTGGAAACACCATATATTTT. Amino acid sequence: CASSQRRTGNAGNTIYF.

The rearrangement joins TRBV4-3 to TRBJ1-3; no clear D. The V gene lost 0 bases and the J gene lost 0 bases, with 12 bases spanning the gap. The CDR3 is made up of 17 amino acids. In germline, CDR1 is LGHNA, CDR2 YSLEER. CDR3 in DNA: TGCGCCAGCAGCCAAGATCGGGGAGGCCTCTCTGGAAACACCATATATTTT. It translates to CASSQDRGGLSGNTIYF.

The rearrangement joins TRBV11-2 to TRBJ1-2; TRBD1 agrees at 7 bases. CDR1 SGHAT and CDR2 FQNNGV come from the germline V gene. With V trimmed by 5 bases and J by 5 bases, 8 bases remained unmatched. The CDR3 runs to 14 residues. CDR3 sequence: CASSPLKGAYGYTF. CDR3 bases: TGTGCCAGCAGCCCTCTAAAGGGGGCTTATGGCTACACCTTC.

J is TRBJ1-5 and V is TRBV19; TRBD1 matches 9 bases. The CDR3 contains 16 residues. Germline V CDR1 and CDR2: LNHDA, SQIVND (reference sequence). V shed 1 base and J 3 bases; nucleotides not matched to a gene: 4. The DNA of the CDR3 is TGTGCCAGTAGTATAGTTGGACAGGGGTCCAATCAGCCCCAGCATTTT. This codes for CASSIVGQGSNQPQHF.

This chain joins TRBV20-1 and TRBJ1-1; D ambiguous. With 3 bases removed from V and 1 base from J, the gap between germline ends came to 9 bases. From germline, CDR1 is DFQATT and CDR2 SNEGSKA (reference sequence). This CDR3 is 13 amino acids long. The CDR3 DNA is TGCAGTGCTAGTTCTACTACGAACACTGAAGCTTTCTTT. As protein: CSASSTTNTEAFF.

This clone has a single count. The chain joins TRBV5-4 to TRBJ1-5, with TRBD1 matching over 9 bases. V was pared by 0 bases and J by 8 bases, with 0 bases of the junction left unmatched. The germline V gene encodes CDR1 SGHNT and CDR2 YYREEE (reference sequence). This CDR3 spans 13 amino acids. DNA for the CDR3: TGTGCCAGCAGCTTGGGGACAGGGGAGCCCCAGCATTTT. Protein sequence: CASSLGTGEPQHF.